The entry below gives a single TCR beta chain sequence along with its context. Its antigen is unknown. Primed by a sample-barcoded 5' primer and a J-beta primer mix, a second PCR proceeded for 7 to 11 cycles. TCRdb reprocessed the 5' RACE reads with MiXCR, giving one entry per CDR3 protein. This repertoire shows 700,000 to 950,000 distinct CDR3 sequences, roughly 44% found once; its top ten account for around a fifth. This specimen belongs to a study of blood T cells in healthy people across ages. Study results and limitations: Naive T cell percentage by flow cytometry tracked strongly with beta diversity. Long-lived donors had more naive CD4+ cells and higher diversity than aged donors. The unsorted PBMCs prevented any conclusive comparison of naive versus antigen-experienced cells.

Germline lookup yields CDR1 SQVTM and CDR2 ANQGSEA. The CDR3 spans 13 residues. After removal of 3 bases from V and 2 bases from J, the junction contained 3 bases not matched to a gene. Each individual donor underwent a draw of 8 to 10 milliliters of peripheral blood. V is TRBV29-1 and J is TRBJ2-7, with 8 bases identical to TRBD1. This clonotype was sampled from a woman in her sixties or seventies in good health. The sample was blood. CDR3 residues: CSVDRGPPYEQYF. The DNA of the CDR3 is TGCAGCGTTGACAGGGGGCCACCCTACGAGCAGTACTTC.